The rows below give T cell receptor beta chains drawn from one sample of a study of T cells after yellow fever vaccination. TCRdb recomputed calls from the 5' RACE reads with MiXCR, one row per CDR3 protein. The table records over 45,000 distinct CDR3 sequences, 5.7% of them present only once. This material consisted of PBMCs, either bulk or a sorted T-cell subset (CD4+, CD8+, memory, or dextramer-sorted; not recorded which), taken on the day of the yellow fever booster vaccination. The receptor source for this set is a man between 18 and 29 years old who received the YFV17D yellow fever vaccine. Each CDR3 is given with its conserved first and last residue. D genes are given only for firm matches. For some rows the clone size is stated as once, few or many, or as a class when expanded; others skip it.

cdr3_nt: TGCAGTGCTAGAGACAACCCCCGGACAGGGGGCTACAATGAGCAGTTCTTC
cdr3_aa: CSARDNPRTGGYNEQFF
clone_size: many
d_call: TRBD1
v_call: TRBV20-1
j_call: TRBJ2-1

cdr3_nt: TGCAGTGCTAGGGCGGGGGGATTCCAAGAGACCCAGTACTTC
cdr3_aa: CSARAGGFQETQYF
clone_size: few
d_call: TRBD2
v_call: TRBV20-1
j_call: TRBJ2-5

cdr3_nt: TGTGCCAGCAGCGGAGGGACTAGCGGCGCGAAGACCCAGTACTTC
cdr3_aa: CASSGGTSGAKTQYF
clone_size: .
d_call: TRBD2
v_call: TRBV9
j_call: TRBJ2-5

cdr3_nt: TGTGCCAGCCGGGCAGGGAACTATGGCTACACCTTC
cdr3_aa: CASRAGNYGYTF
clone_size: .
d_call: .
v_call: TRBV6-6
j_call: TRBJ1-2

cdr3_nt: TGCGCCAGCAGCCAAGCGGGGTCCAGCGAGCAGTACTTC
cdr3_aa: CASSQAGSSEQYF
clone_size: many
d_call: .
v_call: TRBV4-3
j_call: TRBJ2-7

cdr3_nt: TGTGCCAGCAGTTTAACCCAGGGCCCTGCCTATGGCTACACCTTC
cdr3_aa: CASSLTQGPAYGYTF
clone_size: many
d_call: .
v_call: TRBV27
j_call: TRBJ1-2

cdr3_nt: TGTGCCAGCAGCCAAGGACAGGGAACTAATGAAAAACTGTTTTTT
cdr3_aa: CASSQGQGTNEKLFF
clone_size: .
d_call: TRBD1
v_call: TRBV4-2
j_call: TRBJ1-4

cdr3_nt: TGTGCCAGCAGCCTCGAACGCCATGAGCAGTTCTTC
cdr3_aa: CASSLERHEQFF
clone_size: few
d_call: .
v_call: TRBV11-3
j_call: TRBJ2-1

cdr3_nt: TGTGCCAGCAGTTTGGCATTCGAGCAGTACTTC
cdr3_aa: CASSLAFEQYF
clone_size: many
d_call: .
v_call: TRBV12-3/TRBV12-4
j_call: TRBJ2-7

cdr3_nt: TGTGCTAGTGGTTTGGCCGGACAGGGCACCTACCAAGAGACCCAGTACTTC
cdr3_aa: CASGLAGQGTYQETQYF
clone_size: many
d_call: TRBD1
v_call: TRBV12-5
j_call: TRBJ2-5

cdr3_nt: TGCGCCAGCAGCTTGGAACAGGGGGCATGGGAGCAGTTCTTC
cdr3_aa: CASSLEQGAWEQFF
clone_size: few
d_call: TRBD1
v_call: TRBV5-1
j_call: TRBJ2-1

cdr3_nt: TGTGCCAGCAGCTTTTTGGAGGCGAATGAGCAGTTCTTC
cdr3_aa: CASSFLEANEQFF
clone_size: .
d_call: .
v_call: TRBV7-9
j_call: TRBJ2-1

cdr3_nt: TGTGCCAGCAGCGTAGATGTAGGTAGGGGCTACGAGCAGTACTTC
cdr3_aa: CASSVDVGRGYEQYF
clone_size: many
d_call: .
v_call: TRBV9
j_call: TRBJ2-7

cdr3_nt: TGTGCCAGCAGTTACTTACAGGATAGCAATCAGCCCCAGCATTTT
cdr3_aa: CASSYLQDSNQPQHF
clone_size: .
d_call: .
v_call: TRBV6-5
j_call: TRBJ1-5

cdr3_nt: TGTGCCACCAGTGATTTGGAAAACGGCGCCGGGGAGCTGTTTTTT
cdr3_aa: CATSDLENGAGELFF
clone_size: few
d_call: .
v_call: TRBV24-1
j_call: TRBJ2-2

cdr3_nt: TGTGCCAGCAGCTGGTCTCGGGGAGCCGCGCAGTATTTT
cdr3_aa: CASSWSRGAAQYF
clone_size: few
d_call: .
v_call: TRBV5-4
j_call: TRBJ2-3

cdr3_nt: TGTGCCAGCAGCGTAGGCGTACTGGCGGGAAACTATAATTCACCCCTCCACTTT
cdr3_aa: CASSVGVLAGNYNSPLHF
clone_size: .
d_call: .
v_call: TRBV9
j_call: TRBJ1-6

cdr3_nt: TGTGCCAGCAGCTCCTCTGACACGTATCACACTGAAGCTTTCTTT
cdr3_aa: CASSSSDTYHTEAFF
clone_size: few
d_call: .
v_call: TRBV11-2
j_call: TRBJ1-1

cdr3_nt: TGCGCCAGCAGGTTAGCGGGGGGCTCCTACGAGCAGTACTTC
cdr3_aa: CASRLAGGSYEQYF
clone_size: .
d_call: TRBD2
v_call: TRBV10-2
j_call: TRBJ2-7

cdr3_nt: TGTGCCATCAGTGAGTCGGTGACCGGCAATCAGCCCCAGCATTTT
cdr3_aa: CAISESVTGNQPQHF
clone_size: .
d_call: .
v_call: TRBV10-3
j_call: TRBJ1-5

cdr3_nt: TGTGCCAGCAGCCCACACCGGGACGCCCGCACAGATACGCAGTATTTT
cdr3_aa: CASSPHRDARTDTQYF
clone_size: many
d_call: .
v_call: TRBV7-3
j_call: TRBJ2-3

cdr3_nt: TGTGCCAGCTTCCCCCAGGCGAACACCGGGGAGCTGTTTTTT
cdr3_aa: CASFPQANTGELFF
clone_size: many
d_call: .
v_call: TRBV18
j_call: TRBJ2-2

cdr3_nt: TGTGCCAGCAGTTTTTGGGGGCAACCCACCGGGGAGCTGTTTTTT
cdr3_aa: CASSFWGQPTGELFF
clone_size: many
d_call: .
v_call: TRBV28
j_call: TRBJ2-2

cdr3_nt: TGTGCCAGCCTGGGGCAGGGGCTGGGTGAGACCCAGTACTTC
cdr3_aa: CASLGQGLGETQYF
clone_size: .
d_call: .
v_call: TRBV25-1
j_call: TRBJ2-5

cdr3_nt: TGTGCCAGCAGTTCGGAAAGGAACACTGAAGCTTTCTTT
cdr3_aa: CASSSERNTEAFF
clone_size: many
d_call: .
v_call: TRBV6-6
j_call: TRBJ1-1

cdr3_nt: TGTGCCAGCAGTCGAGGGGGGGGCGGCACTGAAGCTTTCTTT
cdr3_aa: CASSRGGGGTEAFF
clone_size: many
d_call: .
v_call: TRBV27
j_call: TRBJ1-1

cdr3_nt: TGTGCCAGCAGCTGGGGAGCGGACTACAATGAGCAGTTCTTC
cdr3_aa: CASSWGADYNEQFF
clone_size: few
d_call: .
v_call: TRBV7-2
j_call: TRBJ2-1

cdr3_nt: TGTGCCAGCAGTTTAACCGGGACGGCGAACACTGAAGCTTTCTTT
cdr3_aa: CASSLTGTANTEAFF
clone_size: .
d_call: .
v_call: TRBV7-6
j_call: TRBJ1-1

cdr3_nt: TGTGCCAGCAGTTACTCCAGACTAGCGGGGGCCCCGGGGGAGCAGTACTTC
cdr3_aa: CASSYSRLAGAPGEQYF
clone_size: few
d_call: TRBD2
v_call: TRBV6-6
j_call: TRBJ2-7

cdr3_nt: TGTGCCAGCATAAGGAGCCGGGAGCGGGGGTCATTTAATGAGCAGTTCTTC
cdr3_aa: CASIRSRERGSFNEQFF
clone_size: .
d_call: TRBD2
v_call: TRBV6-4
j_call: TRBJ2-1

cdr3_nt: TGCAGTGCTAGAGTGGGGGGAAATCAGCCCCAGCATTTT
cdr3_aa: CSARVGGNQPQHF
clone_size: .
d_call: .
v_call: TRBV20-1
j_call: TRBJ1-5

cdr3_nt: TGTGCCAGTAGGACAGGGAACACCGGGGAGCTGTTTTTT
cdr3_aa: CASRTGNTGELFF
clone_size: .
d_call: TRBD1
v_call: TRBV13
j_call: TRBJ2-2

cdr3_nt: TGTGCCAGTAGTTCACTGGACAGGAGCACAGATACGCAGTATTTT
cdr3_aa: CASSSLDRSTDTQYF
clone_size: .
d_call: TRBD1
v_call: TRBV19
j_call: TRBJ2-3

cdr3_nt: TGTGCCAGCAGTTTATCTTTGGGCATGCTCTCCTACGAGCAGTACTTC
cdr3_aa: CASSLSLGMLSYEQYF
clone_size: many
d_call: .
v_call: TRBV27
j_call: TRBJ2-7

cdr3_nt: TGTGCCAGCAGCTTAAGACAGGGGGCTTATTTGGCTGAAGCTTTCTTT
cdr3_aa: CASSLRQGAYLAEAFF
clone_size: many
d_call: TRBD1
v_call: TRBV7-2
j_call: TRBJ1-1

cdr3_nt: TGCGCCAGCAGATTAACAGGGTACACTGAAGCTTTCTTT
cdr3_aa: CASRLTGYTEAFF
clone_size: .
d_call: .
v_call: TRBV5-1
j_call: TRBJ1-1

cdr3_nt: TGTGCCAGCAGTCCCAGACAGGGGTCTACCTACGAGCAGTACTTC
cdr3_aa: CASSPRQGSTYEQYF
clone_size: many
d_call: TRBD1
v_call: TRBV6-5
j_call: TRBJ2-7

cdr3_nt: TGTGCCAGCAGTAGGGACAGGGAGTACGAGCAGTACTTC
cdr3_aa: CASSRDREYEQYF
clone_size: few
d_call: TRBD1
v_call: TRBV2
j_call: TRBJ2-7

cdr3_nt: TGCGCCAGCAGCCAAGAAGTTTACCGAGGGGGCGCGAGGGACTTCTACGAGCAGTACTTC
cdr3_aa: CASSQEVYRGGARDFYEQYF
clone_size: .
d_call: .
v_call: TRBV5-3
j_call: TRBJ2-7

cdr3_nt: TGCAGCGCCCCCGGGACCAACACCGGGGAGCTGTTTTTT
cdr3_aa: CSAPGTNTGELFF
clone_size: .
d_call: .
v_call: TRBV29-1
j_call: TRBJ2-2

cdr3_nt: TGTGCCAGCAGCCGCGCAGCCGTTACTGAAGCTTTCTTT
cdr3_aa: CASSRAAVTEAFF
clone_size: many
d_call: .
v_call: TRBV12-3/TRBV12-4
j_call: TRBJ1-1

cdr3_nt: TGTGCCACCAGCAGAGATTCGGCAGGGAGGGAGACCCAGTACTTC
cdr3_aa: CATSRDSAGRETQYF
clone_size: many
d_call: .
v_call: TRBV15
j_call: TRBJ2-5

cdr3_nt: TGTGCCAGCAGCCCCCCGACTAGCGGACTCTACAATGAGCAGTTCTTC
cdr3_aa: CASSPPTSGLYNEQFF
clone_size: few
d_call: TRBD2
v_call: TRBV11-2
j_call: TRBJ2-1

cdr3_nt: TGTGCCAGCACTGTACGGGGAACTAACACCGGGGAGCTGTTTTTT
cdr3_aa: CASTVRGTNTGELFF
clone_size: many
d_call: .
v_call: TRBV12-3/TRBV12-4
j_call: TRBJ2-2

cdr3_nt: TGTGCCAGCAGCTCTCAGGGGGGTATCGGGGAGACCCAGTACTTC
cdr3_aa: CASSSQGGIGETQYF
clone_size: .
d_call: .
v_call: TRBV7-3
j_call: TRBJ2-5

cdr3_nt: TGCAGTGCCAGACAGGGTTGGAATCAGCCCCAGCATTTT
cdr3_aa: CSARQGWNQPQHF
clone_size: many
d_call: TRBD1
v_call: TRBV20-1
j_call: TRBJ1-5

cdr3_nt: TGTGCCAGCAGCTTGCTTGAGGGATCTTATACTGAAGCTTTCTTT
cdr3_aa: CASSLLEGSYTEAFF
clone_size: .
d_call: .
v_call: TRBV7-8
j_call: TRBJ1-1

cdr3_nt: TGTGCCGGAGGAACGGGGGGGGCCGGTAATTCACCCCTCCACTTT
cdr3_aa: CAGGTGGAGNSPLHF
clone_size: few
d_call: .
v_call: TRBV5-6
j_call: TRBJ1-6

cdr3_nt: TGTGCCAGCAGCGCAAGGGATAGCACTGAAGCTTTCTTT
cdr3_aa: CASSARDSTEAFF
clone_size: .
d_call: .
v_call: TRBV7-9
j_call: TRBJ1-1

cdr3_nt: TGTGCCAGCAGCTTGCTTTCGACTGAAGCTTTCTTT
cdr3_aa: CASSLLSTEAFF
clone_size: many
d_call: .
v_call: TRBV5-4
j_call: TRBJ1-1